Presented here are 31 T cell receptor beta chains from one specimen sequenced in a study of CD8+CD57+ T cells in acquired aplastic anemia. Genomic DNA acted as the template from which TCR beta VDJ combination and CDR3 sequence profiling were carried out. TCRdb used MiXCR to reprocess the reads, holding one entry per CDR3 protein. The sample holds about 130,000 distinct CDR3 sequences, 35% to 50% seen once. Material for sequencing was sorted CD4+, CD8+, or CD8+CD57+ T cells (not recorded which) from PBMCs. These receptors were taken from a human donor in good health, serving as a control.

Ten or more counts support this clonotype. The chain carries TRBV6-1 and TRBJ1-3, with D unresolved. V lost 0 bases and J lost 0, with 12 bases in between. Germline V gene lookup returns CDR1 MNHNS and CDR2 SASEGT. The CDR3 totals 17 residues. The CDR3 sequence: CASSEAHGGSSGNTIYF. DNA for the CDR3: TGTGCCAGCAGTGAAGCGCATGGCGGAAGCTCTGGAAACACCATATATTTT.

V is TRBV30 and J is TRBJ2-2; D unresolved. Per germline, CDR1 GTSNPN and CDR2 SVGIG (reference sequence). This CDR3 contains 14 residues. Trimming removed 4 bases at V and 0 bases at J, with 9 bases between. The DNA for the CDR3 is TGTGCCTGGATGGACCAACCGAACACCGGGGAGCTGTTTTTT. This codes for CAWMDQPNTGELFF. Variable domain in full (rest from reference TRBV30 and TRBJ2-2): SQTIHQWPATLVQPVGSPLSLECTVEGTSNPNLYWYRQAAGRGLQLLFYSVGIGQISSEVPQNLSASRPQDRQFILSSKKLLLSDSGFYLCAWMDQPNTGELFFGEGSRLTVL.

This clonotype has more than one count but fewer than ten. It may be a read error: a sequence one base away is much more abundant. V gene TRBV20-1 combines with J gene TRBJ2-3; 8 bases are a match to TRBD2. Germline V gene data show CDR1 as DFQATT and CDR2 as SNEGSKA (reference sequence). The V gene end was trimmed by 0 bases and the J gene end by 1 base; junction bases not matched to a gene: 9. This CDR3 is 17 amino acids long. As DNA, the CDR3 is TGCAGTGCTAGAGACTGCCTTGGGCGGGGGGGCACAGATACGCAGTATTTT. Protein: CSARDCLGRGGTDTQYF.

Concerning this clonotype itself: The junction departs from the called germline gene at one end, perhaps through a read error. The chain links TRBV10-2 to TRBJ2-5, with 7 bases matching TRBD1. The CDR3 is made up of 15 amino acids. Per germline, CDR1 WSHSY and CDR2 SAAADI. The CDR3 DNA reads TGTGCCAGCAGTGGCCCAAACAGGGGAAAAGAGACCCAGTACTTC. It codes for CASSGPNRGKETQYF.

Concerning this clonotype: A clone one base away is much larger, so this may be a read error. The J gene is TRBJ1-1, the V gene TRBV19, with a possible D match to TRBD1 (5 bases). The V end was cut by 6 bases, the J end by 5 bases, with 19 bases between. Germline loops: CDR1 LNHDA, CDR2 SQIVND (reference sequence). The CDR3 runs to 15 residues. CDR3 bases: TGTGCCAGTAGGGGGGTCCTTCCTGAGGGGACTGAAGCTTTCTTT. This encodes CASRGVLPEGTEAFF.

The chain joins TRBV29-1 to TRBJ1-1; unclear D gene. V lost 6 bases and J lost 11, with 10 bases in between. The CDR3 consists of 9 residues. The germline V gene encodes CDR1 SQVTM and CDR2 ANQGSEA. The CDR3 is CSVSGGAFF. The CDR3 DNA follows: TGCAGCGTATCTGGCGGTGCTTTCTTT.

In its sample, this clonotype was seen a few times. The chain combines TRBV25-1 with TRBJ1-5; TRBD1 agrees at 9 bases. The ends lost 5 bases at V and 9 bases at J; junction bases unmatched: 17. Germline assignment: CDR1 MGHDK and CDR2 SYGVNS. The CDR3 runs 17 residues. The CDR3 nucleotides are TGTGCCAGCAGTTTCGTAGCCCCGGACAGGGGCAATGGGCCCCAGCATTTT. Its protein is CASSFVAPDRGNGPQHF.

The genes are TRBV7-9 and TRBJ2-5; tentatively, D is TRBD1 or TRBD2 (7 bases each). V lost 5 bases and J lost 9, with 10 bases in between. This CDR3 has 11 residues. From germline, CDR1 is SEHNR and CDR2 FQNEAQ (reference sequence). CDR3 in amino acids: CASSQGGPQYF. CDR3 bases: TGTGCCAGCAGCCAGGGGGGGCCCCAGTACTTC.

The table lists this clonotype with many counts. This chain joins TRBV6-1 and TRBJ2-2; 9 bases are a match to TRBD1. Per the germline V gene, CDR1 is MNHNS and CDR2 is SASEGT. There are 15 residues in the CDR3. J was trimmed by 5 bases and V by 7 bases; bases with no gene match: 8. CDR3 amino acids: CASNRGTGRTGELFF. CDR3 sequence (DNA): TGTGCCAGCAATAGGGGGACAGGGAGGACCGGGGAGCTGTTTTTT.

The CDR3 loop reads CASSPLAGRTYEQYF. CDR3 nucleotide sequence: TGTGCCAGCAGTCCGCTAGCGGGAAGAACCTACGAGCAGTACTTC. The rearrangement links TRBV2 to TRBJ2-7; 9 nucleotides match TRBD2. Germline V lookup: CDR1 SNHLY, CDR2 FYNNEI. V lost 5 bases and J lost 2; bases outside the gene matches: 7. CDR3 length: 15 amino acids.

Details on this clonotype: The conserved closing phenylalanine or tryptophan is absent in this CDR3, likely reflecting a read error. The DNA for the CDR3 is TGTGCCACTTCTCCGGGACTAGCGGGTTACAATGAGCAGTTCTCC. Amino acid sequence: CATSPGLAGYNEQFS. This chain joins TRBV9 and TRBJ2-1; 12 positions agree with TRBD2. Germline CDR1 and CDR2: SGDLS and YYNGEE. CDR3 length: 15 residues. The junction had 8 bases not matched to a gene; V was cut back by 9 bases and J by 4 bases.

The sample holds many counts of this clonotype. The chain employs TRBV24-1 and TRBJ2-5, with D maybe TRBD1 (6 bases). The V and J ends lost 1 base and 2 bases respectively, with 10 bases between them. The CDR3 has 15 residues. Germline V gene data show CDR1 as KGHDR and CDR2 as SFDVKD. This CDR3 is CATSDFKDRQETQYF. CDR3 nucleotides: TGTGCCACCAGTGATTTCAAGGACAGACAAGAGACCCAGTACTTC.

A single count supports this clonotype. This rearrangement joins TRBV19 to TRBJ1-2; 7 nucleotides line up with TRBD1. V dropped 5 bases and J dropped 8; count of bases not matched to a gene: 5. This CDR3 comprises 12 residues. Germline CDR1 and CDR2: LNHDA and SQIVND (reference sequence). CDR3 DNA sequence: TGTGCCAGTAGTTTCCGACAGGGCGGCTACACCTTC. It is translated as CASSFRQGGYTF.

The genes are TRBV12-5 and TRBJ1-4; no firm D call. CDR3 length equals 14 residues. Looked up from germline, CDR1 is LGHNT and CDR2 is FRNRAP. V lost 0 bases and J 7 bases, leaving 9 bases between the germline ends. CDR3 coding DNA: TGTGCTAGTGGTTTGGTAAACCAGGTTGAAAAACTGTTTTTT. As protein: CASGLVNQVEKLFF. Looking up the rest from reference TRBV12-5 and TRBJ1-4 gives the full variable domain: DARVTQTPRHKVTEMGQEVTMRCQPILGHNTVFWYRQTMMQGLELLAYFRNRAPLDDSGMPKDRFSAEMPDATLATLKIQPSEPRDSAVYFCASGLVNQVEKLFFGSGTQLSVL.

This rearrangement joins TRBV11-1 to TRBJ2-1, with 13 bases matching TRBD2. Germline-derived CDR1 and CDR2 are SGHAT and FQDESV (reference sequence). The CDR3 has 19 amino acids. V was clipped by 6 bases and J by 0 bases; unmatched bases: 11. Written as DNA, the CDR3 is TGTGCCAGCAGTCCTGGGGGACTAGCGGGGAAGAGCTCCTACAATGAGCAGTTCTTC. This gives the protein CASSPGGLAGKSSYNEQFF.

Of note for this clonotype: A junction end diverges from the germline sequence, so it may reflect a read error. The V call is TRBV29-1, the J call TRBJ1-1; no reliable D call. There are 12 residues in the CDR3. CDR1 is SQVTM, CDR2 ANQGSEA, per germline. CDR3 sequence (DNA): TGCAGCGCTGTGGGTCTCAACACTGAGGCTTTCTTT. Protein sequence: CSAVGLNTEAFF.

The CDR3 sequence is CASSYSGPRNQPQHF. The CDR3 nucleotides read TGTGCCAGCAGTTACTCGGGCCCTCGCAATCAGCCCCAGCATTTT. The chain links TRBV12-3 or TRBV12-4 to TRBJ1-5; D remains unclear. The CDR3 runs 15 residues. V was trimmed by 4 bases and J by 2 bases, leaving 12 bases between them.

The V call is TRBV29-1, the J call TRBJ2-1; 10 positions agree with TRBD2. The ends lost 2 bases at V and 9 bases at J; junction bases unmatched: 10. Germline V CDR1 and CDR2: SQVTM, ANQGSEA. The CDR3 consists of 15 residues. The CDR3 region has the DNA TGCAGCGTTGAATATAGGCTAGCGGGAGTCGGTGAGCAGTTCTTC. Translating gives CSVEYRLAGVGEQFF.

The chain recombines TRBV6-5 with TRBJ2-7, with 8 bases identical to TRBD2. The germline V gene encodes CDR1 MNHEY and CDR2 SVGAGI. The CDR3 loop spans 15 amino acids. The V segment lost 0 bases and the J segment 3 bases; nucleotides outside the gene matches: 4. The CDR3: CASSYSIAGSYEQYF. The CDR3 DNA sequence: TGTGCCAGCAGTTACTCAATAGCGGGGAGCTACGAGCAGTACTTC.

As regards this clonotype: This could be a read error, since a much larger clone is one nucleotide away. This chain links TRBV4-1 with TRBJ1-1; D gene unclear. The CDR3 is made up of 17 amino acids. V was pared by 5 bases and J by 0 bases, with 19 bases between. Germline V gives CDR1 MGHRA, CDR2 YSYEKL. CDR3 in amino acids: CASSSYFLGILNTEAFF. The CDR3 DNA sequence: TGCGCCAGCAGCTCCTACTTTTTGGGGATTTTGAACACTGAAGCTTTCTTT.

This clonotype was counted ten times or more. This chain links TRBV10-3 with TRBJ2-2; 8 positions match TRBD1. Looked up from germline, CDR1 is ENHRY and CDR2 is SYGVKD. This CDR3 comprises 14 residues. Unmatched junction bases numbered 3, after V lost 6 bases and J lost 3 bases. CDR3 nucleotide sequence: TGTGCCATCAGACAGGGGGTCGACACCGGGGAGCTGTTTTTT. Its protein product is CAIRQGVDTGELFF.

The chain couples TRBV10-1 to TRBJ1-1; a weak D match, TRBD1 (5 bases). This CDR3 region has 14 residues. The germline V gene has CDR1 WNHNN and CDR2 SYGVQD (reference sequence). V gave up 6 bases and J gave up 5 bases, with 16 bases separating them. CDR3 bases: TGCGCCAGCAGGACAACGGGGGTAGGGACTGAAGCTTTCTTT. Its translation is CASRTTGVGTEAFF.

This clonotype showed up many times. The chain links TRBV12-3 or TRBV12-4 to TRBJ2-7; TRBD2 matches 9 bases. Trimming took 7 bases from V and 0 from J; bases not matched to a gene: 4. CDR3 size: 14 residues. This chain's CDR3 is CASKERGDSYEQYF. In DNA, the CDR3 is TGTGCCAGCAAGGAGCGGGGGGACTCCTACGAGCAGTACTTC.

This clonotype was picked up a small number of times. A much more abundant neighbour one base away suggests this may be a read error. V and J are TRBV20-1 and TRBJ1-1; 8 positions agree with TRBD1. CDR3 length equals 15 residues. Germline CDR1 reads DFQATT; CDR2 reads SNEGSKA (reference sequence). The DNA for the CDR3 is TGCAGTGCTAGAGGGGGACAGGCAGTGAACACTGAAGCTTCCTTT. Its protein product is CSARGGQAVNTEASF.

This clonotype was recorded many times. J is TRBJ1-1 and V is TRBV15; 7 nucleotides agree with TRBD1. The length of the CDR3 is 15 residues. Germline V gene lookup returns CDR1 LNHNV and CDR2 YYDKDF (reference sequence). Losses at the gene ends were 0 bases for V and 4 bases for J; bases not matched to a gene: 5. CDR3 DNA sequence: TGTGCCACCAGCAGAGAAACAGGGGTGGGCACTGAAGCTTTCTTT. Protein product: CATSRETGVGTEAFF. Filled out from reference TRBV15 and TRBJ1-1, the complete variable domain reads DAMVIQNPRYQVTQFGKPVTLSCSQTLNHNVMYWYQQKSSQAPKLLFHYYDKDFNNEADTPDNFQSRRPNTSFCFLDIRSPGLGDTAMYLCATSRETGVGTEAFFGQGTRLTVV.

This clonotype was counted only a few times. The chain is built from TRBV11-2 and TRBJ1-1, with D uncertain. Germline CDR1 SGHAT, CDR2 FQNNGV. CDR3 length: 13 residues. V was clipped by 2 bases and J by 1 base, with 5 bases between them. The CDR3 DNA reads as TGTGCCAGCAGCTTATCGGAGAACACTGAAGCTTTCTTT. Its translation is CASSLSENTEAFF.

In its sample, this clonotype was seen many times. CDR3 nucleotides: TGTGCCAGCAGCCACGCCCCTCTAGCGGCAGAGACCCAGTACTTC. This encodes CASSHAPLAAETQYF. This chain uses TRBV12-3 or TRBV12-4 with TRBJ2-5, with TRBD2 identical over 7 bases. This CDR3 has 15 amino acids. The J segment lost 4 bases and the V segment lost 6 bases, leaving 11 bases of the junction unmatched.

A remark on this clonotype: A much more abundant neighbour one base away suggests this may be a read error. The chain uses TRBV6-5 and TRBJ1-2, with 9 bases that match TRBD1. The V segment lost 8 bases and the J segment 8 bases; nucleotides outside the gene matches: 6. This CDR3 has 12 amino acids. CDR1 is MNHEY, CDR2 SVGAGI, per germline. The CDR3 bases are TGTGCCAGCGGTTTCACAGGGGGCGGCTACACCTTC. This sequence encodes CASGFTGGGYTF.

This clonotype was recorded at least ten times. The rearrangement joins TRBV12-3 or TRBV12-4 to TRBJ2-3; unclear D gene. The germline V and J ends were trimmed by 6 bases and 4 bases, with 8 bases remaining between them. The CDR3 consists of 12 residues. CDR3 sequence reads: CASRPESDTQYF. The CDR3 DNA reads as TGTGCCAGCAGGCCAGAGTCAGATACGCAGTATTTT.

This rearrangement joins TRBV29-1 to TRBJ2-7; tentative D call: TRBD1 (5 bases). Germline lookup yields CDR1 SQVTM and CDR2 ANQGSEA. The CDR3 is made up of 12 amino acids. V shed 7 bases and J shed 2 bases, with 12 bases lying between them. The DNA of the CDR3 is TGCAGCGGCCTGGGGCTAGCCTACGAGCAGTACTTC. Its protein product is CSGLGLAYEQYF.

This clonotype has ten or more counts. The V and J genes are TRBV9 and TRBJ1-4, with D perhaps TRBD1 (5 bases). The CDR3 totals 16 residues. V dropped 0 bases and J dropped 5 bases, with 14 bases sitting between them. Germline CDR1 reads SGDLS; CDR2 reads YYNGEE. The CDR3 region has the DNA TGTGCCAGCAGCGTAGAAAGGGGCGCAGGGAATGAAAAACTGTTTTTT. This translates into CASSVERGAGNEKLFF.